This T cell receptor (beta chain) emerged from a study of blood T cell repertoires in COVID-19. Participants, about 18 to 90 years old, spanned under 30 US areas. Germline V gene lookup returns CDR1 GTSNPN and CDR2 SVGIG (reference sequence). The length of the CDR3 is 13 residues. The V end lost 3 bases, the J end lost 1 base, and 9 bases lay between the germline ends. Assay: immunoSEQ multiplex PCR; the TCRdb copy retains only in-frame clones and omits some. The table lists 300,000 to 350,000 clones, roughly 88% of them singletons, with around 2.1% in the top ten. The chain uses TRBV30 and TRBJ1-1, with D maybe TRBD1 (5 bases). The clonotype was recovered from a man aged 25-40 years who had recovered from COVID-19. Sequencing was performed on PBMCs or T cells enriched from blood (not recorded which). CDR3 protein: CAWSFTGNTEAFF. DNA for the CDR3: TGTGCCTGGAGCTTTACAGGGAACACTGAAGCTTTCTTT.